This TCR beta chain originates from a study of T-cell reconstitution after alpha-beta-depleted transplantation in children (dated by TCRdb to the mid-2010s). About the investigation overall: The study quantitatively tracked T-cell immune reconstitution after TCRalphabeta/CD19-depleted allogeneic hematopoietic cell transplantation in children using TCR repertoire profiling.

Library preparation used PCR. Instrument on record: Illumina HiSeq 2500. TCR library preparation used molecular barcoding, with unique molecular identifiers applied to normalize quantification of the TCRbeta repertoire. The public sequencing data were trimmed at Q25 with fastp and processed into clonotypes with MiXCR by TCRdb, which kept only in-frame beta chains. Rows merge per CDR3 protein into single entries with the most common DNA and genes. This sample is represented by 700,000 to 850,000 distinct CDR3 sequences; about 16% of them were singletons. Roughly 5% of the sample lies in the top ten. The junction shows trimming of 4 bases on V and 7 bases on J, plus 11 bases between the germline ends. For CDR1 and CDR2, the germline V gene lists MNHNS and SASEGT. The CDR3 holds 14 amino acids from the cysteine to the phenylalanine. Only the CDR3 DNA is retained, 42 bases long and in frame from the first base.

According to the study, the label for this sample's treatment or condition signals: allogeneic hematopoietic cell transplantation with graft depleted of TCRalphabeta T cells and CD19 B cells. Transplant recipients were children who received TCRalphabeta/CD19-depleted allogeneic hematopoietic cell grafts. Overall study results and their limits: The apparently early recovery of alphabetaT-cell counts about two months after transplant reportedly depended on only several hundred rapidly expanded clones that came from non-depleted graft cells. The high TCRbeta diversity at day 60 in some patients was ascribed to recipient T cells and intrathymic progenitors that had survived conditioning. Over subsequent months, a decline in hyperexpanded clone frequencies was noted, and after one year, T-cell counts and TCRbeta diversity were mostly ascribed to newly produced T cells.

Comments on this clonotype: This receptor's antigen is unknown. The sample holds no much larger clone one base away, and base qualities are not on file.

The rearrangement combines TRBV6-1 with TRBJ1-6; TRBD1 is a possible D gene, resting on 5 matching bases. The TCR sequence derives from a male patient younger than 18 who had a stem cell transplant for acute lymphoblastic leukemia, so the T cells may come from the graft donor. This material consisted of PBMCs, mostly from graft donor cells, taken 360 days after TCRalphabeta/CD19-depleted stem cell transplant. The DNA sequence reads TGTGCCAGCAGTGGAGGGGACCAAAATTCACCCCTCCACTTT. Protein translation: CASSGGDQNSPLHF.